The 14 T cell receptor beta chains below all came from one sample that was sequenced in a study of early T cells in non-severe SARS-CoV-2 infection (dated by TCRdb to the early 2020s). Receptor libraries were prepared by 5' RACE. Sequencing was carried out with a NextSeq 500. TCRdb trimmed the raw reads at Q25, called clones with MiXCR and kept productive beta chains. A single entry per CDR3 protein holds the most common genes and DNA from its merged rows. The sample yields tens of thousands of distinct CDR3 sequences; more than 6.5% were counted once. The ten largest clonotypes hold 5.8% of the sample. The sequencing used whole blood, collected at baseline. These receptors came from an adult who was a healthcare worker with PCR-confirmed SARS-CoV-2 infection or an uninfected control (not recorded which).

This clonotype was detected many times. The V gene is TRBV20-1, the J gene TRBJ1-5; TRBD1 might be the D (6 bases). Deletions cut 3 bases from V and 0 bases from J, with 18 bases between. CDR3 length: 17 amino acids. The germline V gene encodes CDR1 DFQATT and CDR2 SNEGSKA (reference sequence). For the CDR3, the DNA is TGCAGTGCTAGGGGGGGCGCAGCTATCTATAGCAATCAGCCCCAGCATTTT. Its translation: CSARGGAAIYSNQPQHF.

This clonotype was recorded many times. The chain is built from TRBV19 and TRBJ2-3; TRBD2 matches at 8 bases. The CDR3 runs 17 residues. Germline loops: CDR1 LNHDA, CDR2 SQIVND (reference sequence). V lost 10 bases and J lost 4; bases outside the gene matches: 19. This CDR3 is CAIQKPPTPGGADTQYF. CDR3 nucleotide sequence: TGTGCCATCCAAAAGCCTCCCACCCCGGGGGGGGCAGATACGCAGTATTTT.

Only a few counts were recorded for this clonotype. V and J are TRBV19 and TRBJ2-7; D unresolved. Trimming took off 3 bases at V and 0 bases at J, with 15 bases between the two ends. CDR1 LNHDA and CDR2 SQIVND come from the germline V gene (reference sequence). CDR3 length: 16 amino acids. CDR3 sequence: CASSIITTASSYEQYF. Written as DNA, the CDR3 is TGTGCCAGTAGTATTATTACGACGGCTAGCTCCTACGAGCAGTACTTC.

This clonotype was counted only a few times. This chain links TRBV4-3 with TRBJ2-1; D gene ambiguous. This CDR3 region has 16 residues. The germline V and J ends were trimmed by 4 bases and 4 bases, with 17 bases remaining between them. Germline loops: CDR1 LGHNA, CDR2 YSLEER. The CDR3 bases are TGCGCCAGCAGCCCCCTGGTCTCAGGAGCGTACAATGAGCAGTTCTTC. Translating it yields CASSPLVSGAYNEQFF.

This clonotype was observed at least ten times. V and J are TRBV13 and TRBJ1-4, with 8 bases that match TRBD1. CDR3 length: 13 amino acids. V dropped 3 bases and J dropped 8; count of bases not matched to a gene: 2. Germline CDR1 PRHDT, CDR2 FYEKMQ (reference sequence). CDR3 region: CASSFRDREKLFF. CDR3 sequence (DNA): TGTGCCAGCAGCTTCCGGGACAGGGAAAAACTGTTTTTT.

There are a few counts of this clonotype. CDR3 sequence: CATSRDFGDPRPYEQYF. The CDR3 bases are TGTGCCACCAGCAGAGATTTTGGGGACCCCCGGCCCTACGAGCAGTACTTC. J is TRBJ2-7 and V is TRBV15, with D perhaps TRBD1 or TRBD2 (5 bases each). The V gene lost 0 bases and the J gene lost 2 bases, with 17 bases spanning the gap. There are 17 residues in the CDR3. CDR1 is LNHNV, CDR2 YYDKDF, per germline (reference sequence).

This clonotype was detected ten times or more. V and J are TRBV10-3 and TRBJ1-2; tentative D call: TRBD1 (5 bases). Germline V gene data show CDR1 as ENHRY and CDR2 as SYGVKD. This CDR3 contains 16 residues. The V end lost 8 bases, the J end lost 1 base, and 20 bases lay between the germline ends. CDR3 region: CAIFDGTSSFNYGYTF. The CDR3 nucleotides are TGTGCCATCTTCGATGGGACCTCCAGCTTTAACTATGGCTACACCTTC.

This clonotype showed up many times. The chain combines TRBV20-1 with TRBJ2-7; no clear D gene. Germline V gene lookup returns CDR1 DFQATT and CDR2 SNEGSKA (reference sequence). There are 12 residues in the CDR3. This chain's CDR3 is CSGIHGTYEQYF. CDR3 nucleotide sequence: TGCAGCGGAATACATGGAACCTACGAGCAGTACTTC.

Many counts were recorded for this clonotype. This chain uses TRBV10-3 with TRBJ2-3; TRBD1 is a possible D gene (6 bases). V shed 3 bases and J shed 4 bases, with 23 bases lying between them. The CDR3 is made up of 18 amino acids. The germline CDR1 and CDR2 sequences are ENHRY and SYGVKD. CDR3 bases: TGTGCCATCAGTGACCTCGGACAGTTCGAGGGGTTGGCAGATACGCAGTATTTT. The encoded protein is CAISDLGQFEGLADTQYF.

This clonotype has a count of ten or more. V usage is TRBV7-2 and J usage is TRBJ2-1; 8 bases match TRBD2. This CDR3 is 17 amino acids long. The germline CDR1 and CDR2 sequences are SGHTA and FQGNSA. V lost 3 bases and J lost 7; bases outside the gene matches: 14. In DNA form, the CDR3 reads TGTGCCAGCAGCTTGGCCGTTTCTAGCGGGTTAAGGAATGAGCAGTTCTTC. Its protein product is CASSLAVSSGLRNEQFF.

This clonotype was picked up many times. The chain employs TRBV11-2 and TRBJ2-3, with D unclear. V lost 1 base, J lost 6 bases, and 5 bases lay in between. Germline V gene sequence: CDR1 SGHAT, CDR2 FQNNGV. The CDR3 has 12 amino acids. The CDR3 sequence: CASSLAADTQYF. CDR3 nucleotides: TGTGCCAGCAGCTTAGCCGCGGATACGCAGTATTTT. The full variable domain, rest sourced from reference TRBV11-2 and TRBJ2-3, is EAGVAQSPRYKIIEKRQSVAFWCNPISGHATLYWYQQILGQGPKLLIQFQNNGVVDDSQLPKDRFSAERLKGVDSTLKIQPAKLEDSAVYLCASSLAADTQYFGPGTRLTVL.

This clonotype showed up just a few times. The chain joins TRBV4-1 to TRBJ1-1, with TRBD1 matching 10 bases. The junction had 5 bases not matched to a gene; V was cut back by 1 base and J by 6 bases. CDR3 length equals 15 residues. Germline assignment: CDR1 MGHRA and CDR2 YSYEKL. The DNA for the CDR3 is TGCGCCAGCAGCCAAGGGGACAGGGGTGTTCCTGAAGCTTTCTTT. Amino acids: CASSQGDRGVPEAFF.

In this sample, this clonotype turned up many times. The chain has TRBV4-2 and TRBJ1-2; TRBD1 agrees at 7 bases. CDR3 length: 16 residues. Germline-derived CDR1 and CDR2 are LGHNA and YNFKEQ. J gave up 6 bases and V 7 bases, and 17 bases lay outside the gene matches. CDR3: CASNPNPAGTADGYTF. CDR3 DNA: TGTGCCAGCAACCCGAACCCGGCGGGGACAGCGGATGGCTACACCTTC.

This clonotype was observed at least ten times. The chain couples TRBV29-1 to TRBJ2-3, with TRBD2 matching 10 bases. V was clipped by 3 bases and J by 3 bases; unmatched bases: 0. The CDR3 runs to 13 residues. In germline, CDR1 is SQVTM, CDR2 ANQGSEA. CDR3: CSVDSGGTDTQYF. The CDR3 DNA follows: TGCAGCGTTGATAGCGGGGGGACAGATACGCAGTATTTT.